Listed below are T cell receptor beta chains from one sample, sequenced in a study of blood T cells in healthy people across ages. One entry per CDR3 protein results from TCRdb running MiXCR on the 5' RACE reads. This sample yields roughly 1.5 million distinct CDR3 sequences, of which less than 45% are seen a single time; around 4% belongs to the top ten. The sample comprised blood. These receptors were obtained from a woman younger than 35 in good health. CDR3s include the opening cysteine and the closing phenylalanine or tryptophan. D genes are given only for firm matches. Rows may omit the clone size; those that give it use once, few, many or a size class.

cdr3_nt: TGCAGTGCTATCGAGGACAGAAATTCACCCCTCCACTTT
cdr3_aa: CSAIEDRNSPLHF
v_call: TRBV20-1
j_call: TRBJ1-6
clone_size: NA
d_call: NA

cdr3_nt: TGCAGCGTTTTGGGCACAGGGAACCTAAATGGCTACACCTTC
cdr3_aa: CSVLGTGNLNGYTF
v_call: TRBV29-1
j_call: TRBJ1-2
clone_size: few
d_call: NA

cdr3_nt: TGCAGTGCCGGGATTACGGGGAAACTCCTCACAGATACGCAGTATTTT
cdr3_aa: CSAGITGKLLTDTQYF
v_call: TRBV20-1
j_call: TRBJ2-3
clone_size: NA
d_call: NA

cdr3_nt: TGTGCCATCAGAACGGGGCCCTCCTACGAGCAGTACTTC
cdr3_aa: CAIRTGPSYEQYF
v_call: TRBV10-3
j_call: TRBJ2-7
clone_size: NA
d_call: NA

cdr3_nt: TGCGCCAGCAGCTTGAGTTACGGCAGCTACGAGCAGTACTTC
cdr3_aa: CASSLSYGSYEQYF
v_call: TRBV5-1
j_call: TRBJ2-7
clone_size: few
d_call: NA

cdr3_nt: TGCGCCAGCAGCCAAGATATTCCCTACGAGCAGTACTTC
cdr3_aa: CASSQDIPYEQYF
v_call: TRBV4-3
j_call: TRBJ2-7
clone_size: NA
d_call: NA

cdr3_nt: TGTGCCAGCAACTTAACCCGGTCAGACTATGGCTACACCTTC
cdr3_aa: CASNLTRSDYGYTF
v_call: TRBV7-2
j_call: TRBJ1-2
clone_size: NA
d_call: NA

cdr3_nt: TGTGCCAGCAGTCCCCTACAGGGAGGGACTGGAAACACCATATATTTT
cdr3_aa: CASSPLQGGTGNTIYF
v_call: TRBV12-3/TRBV12-4
j_call: TRBJ1-3
clone_size: NA
d_call: NA

cdr3_nt: TGTGCCAGCAGTACCCCGGGACTGCAGTCCTACGAGCAGTACTTC
cdr3_aa: CASSTPGLQSYEQYF
v_call: TRBV6-6
j_call: TRBJ2-7
clone_size: NA
d_call: NA

cdr3_nt: TGTGCCAGCAGTTTATCTCTAGGGACTAGCCGCTACGAGCAGTACTTC
cdr3_aa: CASSLSLGTSRYEQYF
v_call: TRBV27
j_call: TRBJ2-7
clone_size: NA
d_call: TRBD2

cdr3_nt: TGCGCCAGCAGCCAAGAAAGGGATTTTGGGCCCCAGCATTTT
cdr3_aa: CASSQERDFGPQHF
v_call: TRBV4-3
j_call: TRBJ1-5
clone_size: few
d_call: NA

cdr3_nt: TGTGCCAGCAGTACGAGCCCCATCTATAGCAATCAGCCCCAGCATTTT
cdr3_aa: CASSTSPIYSNQPQHF
v_call: TRBV12-3/TRBV12-4
j_call: TRBJ1-5
clone_size: once
d_call: NA

cdr3_nt: TGTGCCAGCAGCTTAATGACAGGGAGGGGCTACACCTTC
cdr3_aa: CASSLMTGRGYTF
v_call: TRBV7-9
j_call: TRBJ1-2
clone_size: few
d_call: TRBD1

cdr3_nt: TGCAGCGTTGTACAGGGGGCGGTCACAGATACGCAGTATTTT
cdr3_aa: CSVVQGAVTDTQYF
v_call: TRBV29-1
j_call: TRBJ2-3
clone_size: few
d_call: TRBD1

cdr3_nt: TGTGCCAGCAGCTTAGGGGGGGGCAGTGAGCAGTTCTTC
cdr3_aa: CASSLGGGSEQFF
v_call: TRBV5-1
j_call: TRBJ2-1
clone_size: many
d_call: NA

cdr3_nt: TGTGCCAGCAGTGAAGTAGGGGAAGGTGAAGCTTTCTTT
cdr3_aa: CASSEVGEGEAFF
v_call: TRBV2
j_call: TRBJ1-1
clone_size: few
d_call: NA

cdr3_nt: TGTGCCAGCAGCGCGAACAGGGGGGCAGATACGCAGTATTTT
cdr3_aa: CASSANRGADTQYF
v_call: TRBV11-2
j_call: TRBJ2-3
clone_size: NA
d_call: TRBD1

cdr3_nt: TGCGCCAGCAGCCAAGAATTGCTAGCGGGAGGCGGGGATACGCAGTATTTT
cdr3_aa: CASSQELLAGGGDTQYF
v_call: TRBV4-3
j_call: TRBJ2-3
clone_size: NA
d_call: TRBD2

cdr3_nt: TGTGCCAGCAGGCCACAAGGGGTCTACGAGCAGTACTTC
cdr3_aa: CASRPQGVYEQYF
v_call: TRBV7-2
j_call: TRBJ2-7
clone_size: many
d_call: NA

cdr3_nt: TGCGCCAGCAGCCAAGACCCGACAGGGAGTACTTCACCCCTCCACTTT
cdr3_aa: CASSQDPTGSTSPLHF
v_call: TRBV4-3
j_call: TRBJ1-6
clone_size: NA
d_call: TRBD1

cdr3_nt: TGTGCCAGTAGTATAGATCAGGGGACATCCTACAATGAGCAGTACTTC
cdr3_aa: CASSIDQGTSYNEQYF
v_call: TRBV19
j_call: TRBJ2-7
clone_size: NA
d_call: NA

cdr3_nt: TGTGCCAGCAGTTACTCACCGGGGACAGCCTCTAGCACAGATACGCAGTATTTT
cdr3_aa: CASSYSPGTASSTDTQYF
v_call: TRBV6-5
j_call: TRBJ2-3
clone_size: NA
d_call: TRBD1

cdr3_nt: TGTGCCAGCAGTGATCCGGGAGCAGAGACCCAGTACTTC
cdr3_aa: CASSDPGAETQYF
v_call: TRBV25-1
j_call: TRBJ2-5
clone_size: few
d_call: NA

cdr3_nt: TGTGCCAGCAGCGTAGGGTTAACGCGGGACACCGAAAATGAGCAGTTCTTC
cdr3_aa: CASSVGLTRDTENEQFF
v_call: TRBV9
j_call: TRBJ2-1
clone_size: NA
d_call: NA

cdr3_nt: TGTGCCAGCAGTTTAAATTTTAACGGGCCTAACACTGAAGCTTTCTTT
cdr3_aa: CASSLNFNGPNTEAFF
v_call: TRBV27
j_call: TRBJ1-1
clone_size: NA
d_call: NA

cdr3_nt: TGTGCCAGCAGTTCAGGGAGGAGGGCAGATACGCAGTATTTT
cdr3_aa: CASSSGRRADTQYF
v_call: TRBV28
j_call: TRBJ2-3
clone_size: NA
d_call: NA

cdr3_nt: TGTGCCTGGAGTGGGGTGAATAGCAATCAGCCCCAGCATTTT
cdr3_aa: CAWSGVNSNQPQHF
v_call: TRBV30
j_call: TRBJ1-5
clone_size: once
d_call: NA

cdr3_nt: TGTGCCAGCAGTCAAATCACTAGCGGGGGGCCCTACAATGAGCAGTTCTTC
cdr3_aa: CASSQITSGGPYNEQFF
v_call: TRBV6-2/TRBV6-3
j_call: TRBJ2-1
clone_size: few
d_call: TRBD2

cdr3_nt: TGCAGTGCTAGATCAGATAAGGACACTGAAGCTTTCTTT
cdr3_aa: CSARSDKDTEAFF
v_call: TRBV20-1
j_call: TRBJ1-1
clone_size: NA
d_call: NA